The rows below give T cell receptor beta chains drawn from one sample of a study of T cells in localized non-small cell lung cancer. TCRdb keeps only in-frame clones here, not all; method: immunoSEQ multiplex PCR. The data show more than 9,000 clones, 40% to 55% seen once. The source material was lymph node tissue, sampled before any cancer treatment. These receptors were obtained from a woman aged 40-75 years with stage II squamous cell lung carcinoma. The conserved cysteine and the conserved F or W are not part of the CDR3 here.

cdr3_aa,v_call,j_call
ASSFVGGADTQY,TRBV11-3,TRBJ2-3
ASSPGDLNTEAF,TRBV6-8,TRBJ1-1
ASRRGRGNYEQY,TRBV28,TRBJ2-7
ASSLNSANTEAF,TRBV5-1,TRBJ1-1
ASSDRGLNQPQH,TRBV6-8,TRBJ1-5
ASSRSRTGGFNEQF,TRBV11-3,TRBJ2-1
ASSERGLEAF,TRBV25-1,TRBJ1-1
ASSPPDEEDTQY,TRBV18,TRBJ2-3
ASNLIAGANVLT,TRBV11-3,TRBJ2-6
ASRYGTVYGYT,TRBV6-8,TRBJ1-2
ASSITGGTGELF,TRBV19,TRBJ2-2
ASSPEIAGDPYEQY,TRBV11-3,TRBJ2-7
ASSPQGRVGNTEAF,TRBV18,TRBJ1-1
ASSFMRSPRTAEAF,TRBV28,TRBJ1-1
ASSTVQGTNEKLF,TRBV2,TRBJ1-4